Listed here are 25 T cell receptor beta chains from one sample, sequenced in a study of T cells after posttransplantation cyclophosphamide. Generated by immunoSEQ multiplex PCR, the TCRdb table keeps only in-frame clones and is missing some. The sample consists of 10,000 to 15,000 clones, roughly four fifths of them appearing once. Methotrexate plus calcineurin inhibitor accompanied controls' myeloablative marrow transplants; sampling was 1 year later. Sequenced material: PBMCs, taken about 370 days after allogeneic stem cell transplant with calcineurin inhibitor and methotrexate. These receptors all stem from a young adult male patient who received an allogeneic stem cell transplant from an unrelated donor, was CMV-positive, and had acute GVHD only. T cells may partly derive from the graft donor.

The gene calls are TRBV6-5 and TRBJ2-7; no reliable D call. The CDR3 has 12 residues. V was cut by 6 bases and J by 5 bases, with 11 bases left in between. Germline CDR1 and CDR2: MNHEY and SVGAGI. The CDR3: CASRSRSHEQYF. The CDR3 nucleotides read TGTGCCAGCAGATCTCGTAGCCACGAGCAGTACTTC.

This chain links TRBV19 with TRBJ1-1; D gene ambiguous. Germline V gene data show CDR1 as LNHDA and CDR2 as SQIVND (reference sequence). CDR3 length equals 14 residues. Trimming left V 7 bases short and J 2 bases short, with 14 bases between. For the CDR3, the DNA is TGTGCCAGTACCACGGTGGAGCGTAACACTGAAGCTTTCTTT. Translated: CASTTVERNTEAFF.

The table lists this clone with a few counts. The V and J genes are TRBV5-4 and TRBJ2-1, with D tentatively TRBD1 (6 bases). Germline lookup yields CDR1 SGHNT and CDR2 YYREEE (reference sequence). Deletions cut 4 bases from V and 10 bases from J, with 15 bases between. The CDR3 consists of 13 residues. The CDR3: CASSPVGALEQFF. CDR3 nucleotide sequence: TGTGCCAGCAGCCCCGTGGGGGCGCTCGAGCAGTTCTTC.

V gene TRBV7-2 combines with J gene TRBJ1-4; TRBD1 matches 11 bases. There are 15 residues in the CDR3. The ends lost 4 bases at V and 7 bases at J; junction bases unmatched: 5. Germline loops: CDR1 SGHTA, CDR2 FQGNSA. The CDR3 spells CASSWTGGRSEKLFF. In nucleotides, the CDR3 is TGTGCCAGCAGCTGGACAGGGGGCAGGAGTGAAAAACTGTTTTTT. Full variable domain (missing parts from reference TRBV7-2 and TRBJ1-4): GAGVSQSPSNKVTEKGKDVELRCDPISGHTALYWYRQSLGQGLEFLIYFQGNSAPDKSGLPSDRFSAERTGGSVSTLTIQRTQQEDSAVYLCASSWTGGRSEKLFFGSGTQLSVL.

The DNA of the CDR3 is TGTGCCAGCAGTCTCGGGACAGGGGCTTTGAGCACTGAAGCTTTCTTT. Its translation: CASSLGTGALSTEAFF. The rearrangement uses TRBV7-9 and TRBJ1-1; TRBD1 aligns across 10 bases. The trim removed 6 bases at V and 4 bases at J, leaving 11 bases unmatched. Per germline, CDR1 SEHNR and CDR2 FQNEAQ (reference sequence). The CDR3 has 16 amino acids.

In this sample, this clone turned up a few times. This chain connects TRBV18 to TRBJ1-1; 10 bases agree with TRBD1. The CDR3 runs to 14 residues. The junction had 6 bases not matched to a gene; V was cut back by 6 bases and J by 5 bases. Germline CDR1 KGHSH, CDR2 LQKENI. The DNA of the CDR3 is TGTGCCAGCTCGGGGGACAGGGGAGAGACTGAAGCTTTCTTT. Amino acid sequence: CASSGDRGETEAFF.

This sequence joins TRBV6-6 and TRBJ1-6, with D unclear. The CDR3 contains 12 residues. Germline-derived CDR1 and CDR2 are MNHNY and SVGAGI (reference sequence). V lost 6 bases and J 7 bases, leaving 7 bases between the germline ends. CDR3 DNA: TGTGCCAGCAGGCTAGCCAATTCACCCCTCCACTTT. It specifies CASRLANSPLHF.

This clone was seen only once. The CDR3 loop reads CASSFRTGAAPYGYTF. The CDR3 nucleotides read TGTGCCAGCAGCTTCCGGACAGGGGCGGCCCCCTATGGCTACACCTTC. V gene TRBV5-4 combines with J gene TRBJ1-2, with TRBD1 matching over 9 bases. J gave up 4 bases and V 2 bases, and 9 bases lay outside the gene matches. Germline lookup yields CDR1 SGHNT and CDR2 YYREEE (reference sequence). The CDR3 totals 16 residues.

V usage is TRBV5-1 and J usage is TRBJ1-1; 9 positions match TRBD1. The CDR3 totals 14 residues. Germline trimming cut 3 bases from V and 6 bases from J; bases unmatched to any gene: 6. Germline values: CDR1 SGHRS, CDR2 YFSETQ. The CDR3 DNA reads TGCGCCAGCAGCTGGGGACAGGGTAGAGCTGAAGCTTTCTTT. Translated: CASSWGQGRAEAFF.

The CDR3 DNA is TGCGCCAGCAGCCAAGGGGCAGGGCAGCGCGAGCAGTACTTC. This sequence encodes CASSQGAGQREQYF. This chain uses TRBV4-3 with TRBJ2-7, with a weak D call TRBD1 (5 bases). The germline CDR1 and CDR2 sequences are LGHNA and YSLEER. V lost 1 base, J lost 6 bases, and 13 bases lay in between. The CDR3 runs 14 residues.

The sample holds a few counts of this clone. The V call is TRBV10-3, the J call TRBJ1-3; the D gene is possibly TRBD1 (5 bases). Germline loops: CDR1 ENHRY, CDR2 SYGVKD. The CDR3 spans 14 residues. Trimming removed 8 bases at V and 2 bases at J, with 13 bases between. The CDR3: CAIGRGGTGNTIYF. The CDR3 DNA follows: TGTGCCATCGGAAGGGGTGGAACTGGAAACACCATATATTTT.

V gene TRBV19 combines with J gene TRBJ2-7, with D possibly matching TRBD1 (6 bases). CDR3 size: 12 residues. The ends were cut back, 6 bases at V and 7 bases at J, with 13 bases in the middle. In germline, CDR1 is LNHDA, CDR2 SQIVND (reference sequence). Here the CDR3 reads CASSNTGWEQYF. CDR3 DNA sequence: TGTGCCAGTAGCAACACAGGGTGGGAGCAGTACTTC. The whole variable domain, remainder taken from reference TRBV19 and TRBJ2-7, is DGGITQSPKYLFRKEGQNVTLSCEQNLNHDAMYWYRQDPGQGLRLIYYSQIVNDFQKGDIAEGYSVSREKKESFPLTVTSAQKNPTAFYLCASSNTGWEQYFGPGTRLTVT.

The chain is built from TRBV5-4 and TRBJ1-1; D ambiguous. This CDR3 is 13 amino acids long. The V gene's germline CDR1 is SGHNT and CDR2 YYREEE (reference sequence). Between the trimmed V and J ends, which lost 0 bases and 8 bases, there was a span of 11 bases. In nucleotides, the CDR3 is TGTGCCAGCAGCTTGGCAGGCGCTGGAGAAGCTTTCTTT. This sequence encodes CASSLAGAGEAFF.

This chain joins TRBV2 and TRBJ1-1, with 7 bases matching TRBD1. The CDR3 extends over 13 amino acids. V gave up 1 base and J gave up 7 bases; unmatched junction bases: 3. Looked up from germline, CDR1 is SNHLY and CDR2 is FYNNEI. CDR3: CASSEGTGVEAFF. CDR3 nucleotide sequence: TGTGCCAGCAGTGAAGGGACAGGTGTTGAAGCTTTCTTT.

V gene TRBV13 combines with J gene TRBJ2-1; tentative D call: TRBD1 (6 bases). The CDR3 has 13 amino acids. Germline V gene lookup returns CDR1 PRHDT and CDR2 FYEKMQ (reference sequence). The ends were cut back, 4 bases at V and 8 bases at J, with 12 bases in the middle. In DNA, the CDR3 is TGTGCCAGCAGCTCCTGGACAGTCGATGAGCAGTTCTTC. Translated, it gives CASSSWTVDEQFF.

This chain links TRBV5-1 with TRBJ2-1; 10 bases fit TRBD2. The CDR3 sequence is 19 residues long. J was trimmed by 1 base and V by 4 bases; bases with no gene match: 14. Germline V gives CDR1 SGHRS, CDR2 YFSETQ. CDR3 amino acids: CASSQIGRLAGLSYNEQFF. CDR3 nucleotides: TGCGCCAGCAGCCAAATCGGCCGACTAGCGGGCCTATCCTACAATGAGCAGTTCTTC.

This clone appeared a few times. The chain couples TRBV4-3 to TRBJ2-2, with 9 bases lining up with TRBD1. The trim removed 3 bases at V and 7 bases at J, leaving 9 bases unmatched. Germline CDR1 is LGHNA and CDR2 is YSLEER. The CDR3 consists of 16 residues. This CDR3 is CASSQDLQGANGELFF. CDR3 sequence (DNA): TGCGCCAGCAGCCAGGACCTACAGGGGGCTAACGGGGAGCTGTTTTTT.

The V call is TRBV30, the J call TRBJ2-1; tentatively, D is TRBD2 (5 bases). Germline V gives CDR1 GTSNPN, CDR2 SVGIG (reference sequence). CDR3 length: 14 amino acids. V lost 6 bases, J lost 0 bases, and 12 bases lay in between. The CDR3 loop is CACILADSYNEQFF. The CDR3 nucleotides are TGTGCCTGCATCCTAGCAGACTCCTACAATGAGCAGTTCTTC.

V is TRBV19 and J is TRBJ1-4; D unresolved. Per germline, CDR1 LNHDA and CDR2 SQIVND (reference sequence). The CDR3 loop spans 14 amino acids. Trimming cost V 11 bases and J 1 base, with 14 bases left between them. The DNA for the CDR3 is TGTGCCCATCCGGACGGGAGAACTAATGAAAAACTGTTTTTT. Translating it yields CAHPDGRTNEKLFF. The full variable domain, rest sourced from reference TRBV19 and TRBJ1-4, is DGGITQSPKYLFRKEGQNVTLSCEQNLNHDAMYWYRQDPGQGLRLIYYSQIVNDFQKGDIAEGYSVSREKKESFPLTVTSAQKNPTAFYLCAHPDGRTNEKLFFGSGTQLSVL.

The gene calls are TRBV9 and TRBJ1-5; a possible D gene is TRBD1 (6 bases). This CDR3 has 13 residues. V lost 4 bases and J 6 bases, leaving 11 bases between the germline ends. CDR1 and CDR2 (germline): SGDLS, YYNGEE. CDR3 DNA: TGTGCCAGCAGCCCGGCGGGGGCTCAGCCCCAGCATTTT. This sequence encodes CASSPAGAQPQHF.

The chain couples TRBV7-2 to TRBJ1-4, with 7 bases fitting TRBD1. J gave up 7 bases and V 5 bases, and 19 bases lay outside the gene matches. This CDR3 region has 18 residues. In germline, CDR1 is SGHTA, CDR2 FQGNSA. The CDR3 coding sequence is TGTGCCAGCAGCACCGATCTGAGACAGGGAGGTTTGGGTGAAAAACTGTTTTTT. This sequence encodes CASSTDLRQGGLGEKLFF.

This clone has a handful of counts. This sequence joins TRBV5-6 and TRBJ2-2; 7 bases agree with TRBD1. The V segment lost 3 bases and the J segment 2 bases; nucleotides outside the gene matches: 4. The CDR3 has 15 residues. From germline, CDR1 is SGHDT and CDR2 YYEEEE. The CDR3 reads CASSYRDRNTGELFF. The CDR3, as DNA: TGTGCCAGCAGCTACAGGGACAGAAACACCGGGGAGCTGTTTTTT.

The chain is built from TRBV2 and TRBJ1-5; unclear D gene. The CDR3 is 11 residues long. V gave up 5 bases and J gave up 6 bases, with 5 bases separating them. From germline, CDR1 is SNHLY and CDR2 FYNNEI. CDR3: CASSLGQPQHF. CDR3 nucleotides: TGTGCCAGCAGTCTAGGTCAGCCCCAGCATTTT.

The V and J genes are TRBV19 and TRBJ1-5; 11 bases match TRBD1. The length of the CDR3 is 17 residues. The V gene's germline CDR1 is LNHDA and CDR2 SQIVND (reference sequence). V was clipped by 3 bases and J by 6 bases; unmatched bases: 10. The CDR3 region has the DNA TGTGCCAGTAGTATGCGTGAGGACAGGGGGCCGGGTCAGCCCCAGCATTTT. Its translation: CASSMREDRGPGQPQHF.

This clone has only a few counts. The chain employs TRBV5-6 and TRBJ2-2, with D maybe TRBD1 (5 bases). Germline V gene lookup returns CDR1 SGHDT and CDR2 YYEEEE. Trimming took 4 bases from V and 5 from J, leaving 6 bases between them. There are 12 residues in the CDR3. The CDR3 loop is CASSAGTGELFF. The CDR3 DNA reads as TGTGCCAGCAGCGCAGGGACCGGGGAGCTGTTTTTT.